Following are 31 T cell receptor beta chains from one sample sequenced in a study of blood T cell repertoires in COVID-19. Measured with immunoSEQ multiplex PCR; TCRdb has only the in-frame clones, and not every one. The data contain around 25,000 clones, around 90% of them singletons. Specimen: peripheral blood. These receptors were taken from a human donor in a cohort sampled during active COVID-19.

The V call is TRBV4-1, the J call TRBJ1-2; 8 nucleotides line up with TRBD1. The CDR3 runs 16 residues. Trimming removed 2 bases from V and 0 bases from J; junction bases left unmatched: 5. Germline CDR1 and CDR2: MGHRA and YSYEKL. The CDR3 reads CASSQSGTGANYGYTF. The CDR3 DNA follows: TGCGCCAGCAGCCAATCCGGGACAGGAGCTAACTATGGCTACACCTTC.

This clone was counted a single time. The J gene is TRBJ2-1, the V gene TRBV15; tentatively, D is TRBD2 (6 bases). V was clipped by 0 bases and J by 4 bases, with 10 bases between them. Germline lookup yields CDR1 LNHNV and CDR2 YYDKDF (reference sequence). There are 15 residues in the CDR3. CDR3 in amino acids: CATSRDRESYNEQFF. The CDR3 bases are TGTGCCACCAGCAGAGACCGGGAGTCTTACAATGAGCAGTTCTTC.

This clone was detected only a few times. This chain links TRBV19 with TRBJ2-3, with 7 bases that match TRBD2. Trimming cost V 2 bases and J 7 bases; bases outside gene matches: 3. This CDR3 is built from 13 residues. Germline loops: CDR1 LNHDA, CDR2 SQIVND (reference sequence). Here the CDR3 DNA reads TGTGCCAGTAGTATAACTAGCGTTAATACGCAGTATTTT. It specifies CASSITSVNTQYF.

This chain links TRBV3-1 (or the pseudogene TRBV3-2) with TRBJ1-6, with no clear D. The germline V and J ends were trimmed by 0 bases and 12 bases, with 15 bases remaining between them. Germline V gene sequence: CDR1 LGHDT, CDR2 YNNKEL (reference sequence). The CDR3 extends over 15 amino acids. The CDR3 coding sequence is TGTGCCAGCAGCCAAGATTTGTCCCTGAGAGAACCCCTCCACTTT. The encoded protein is CASSQDLSLREPLHF.

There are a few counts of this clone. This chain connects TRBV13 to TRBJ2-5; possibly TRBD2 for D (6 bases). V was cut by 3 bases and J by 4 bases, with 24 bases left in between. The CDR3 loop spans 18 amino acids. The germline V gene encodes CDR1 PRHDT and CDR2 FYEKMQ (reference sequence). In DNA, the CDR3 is TGTGCCAGCAGCTTCTCGCGGAAAACTGCGGGGCCAGGAGAGACCCAGTACTTC. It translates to CASSFSRKTAGPGETQYF.

The chain's CDR3 is CASSQVVNAGETQYF. In DNA form, the CDR3 reads TGTGCCAGCAGCCAAGTCGTGAATGCGGGCGAGACCCAGTACTTC. The J gene is TRBJ2-5, the V gene TRBV3-1 (or the pseudogene TRBV3-2); the D gene is possibly TRBD2 (5 bases). The CDR3 contains 15 residues. Germline V gene data show CDR1 as LGHDT and CDR2 as YNNKEL (reference sequence). Trimming stripped 1 base from V and 5 bases from J, with 14 bases between.

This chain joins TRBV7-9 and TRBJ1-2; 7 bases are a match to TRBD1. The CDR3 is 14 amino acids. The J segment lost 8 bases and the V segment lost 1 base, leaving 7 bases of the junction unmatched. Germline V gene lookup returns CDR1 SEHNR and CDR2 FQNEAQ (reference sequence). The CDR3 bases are TGTGCCAGCAGCTTAGGGTCCGGGACAGAGGGCTACACCTTC. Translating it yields CASSLGSGTEGYTF.

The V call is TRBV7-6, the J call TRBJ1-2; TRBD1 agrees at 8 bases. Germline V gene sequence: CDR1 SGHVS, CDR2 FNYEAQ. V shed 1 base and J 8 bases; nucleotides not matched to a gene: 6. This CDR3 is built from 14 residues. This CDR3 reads CASSLDQGAKGYTF. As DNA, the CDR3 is TGTGCCAGCAGCTTAGACCAGGGGGCGAAGGGCTACACCTTC.

This CDR3 reads CATSRKREGGTGELFF. In DNA, the CDR3 is TGTGCCACCAGCCGTAAGCGGGAGGGGGGCACCGGGGAGCTGTTTTTT. V and J are TRBV15 and TRBJ2-2, with 10 bases matching TRBD2. In germline, CDR1 is LNHNV, CDR2 YYDKDF (reference sequence). The CDR3 covers 16 residues. V was clipped by 5 bases and J by 4 bases; unmatched bases: 7.

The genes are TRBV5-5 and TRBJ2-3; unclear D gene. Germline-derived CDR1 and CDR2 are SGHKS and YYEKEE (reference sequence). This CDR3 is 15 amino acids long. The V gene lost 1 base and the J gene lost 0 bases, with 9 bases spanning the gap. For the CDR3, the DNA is TGTGCCAGCAGCTTGAACGGTGATAGCACAGATACGCAGTATTTT. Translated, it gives CASSLNGDSTDTQYF.

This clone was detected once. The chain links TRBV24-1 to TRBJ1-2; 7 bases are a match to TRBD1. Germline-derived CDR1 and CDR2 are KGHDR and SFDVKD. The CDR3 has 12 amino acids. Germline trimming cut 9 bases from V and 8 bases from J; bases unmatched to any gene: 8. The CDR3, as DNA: TGTGCCACCCAAGGGGGCGCGGGCGGCTACACCTTC. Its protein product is CATQGGAGGYTF.

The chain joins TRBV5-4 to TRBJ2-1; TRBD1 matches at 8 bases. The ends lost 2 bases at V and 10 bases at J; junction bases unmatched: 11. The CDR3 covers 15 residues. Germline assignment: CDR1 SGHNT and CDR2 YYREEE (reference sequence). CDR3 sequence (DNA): TGTGCCAGCAGCTTTCCCCCGACAGGGGAAGGCGAGCAGTTCTTC. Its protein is CASSFPPTGEGEQFF.

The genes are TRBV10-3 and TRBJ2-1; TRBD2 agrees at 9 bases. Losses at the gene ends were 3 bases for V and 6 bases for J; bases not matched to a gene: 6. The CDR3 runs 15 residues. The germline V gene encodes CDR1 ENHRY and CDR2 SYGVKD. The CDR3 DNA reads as TGTGCCATCAGTGATCTGCGGGGGGGCCTCAATGAGCAGTTCTTC. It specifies CAISDLRGGLNEQFF.

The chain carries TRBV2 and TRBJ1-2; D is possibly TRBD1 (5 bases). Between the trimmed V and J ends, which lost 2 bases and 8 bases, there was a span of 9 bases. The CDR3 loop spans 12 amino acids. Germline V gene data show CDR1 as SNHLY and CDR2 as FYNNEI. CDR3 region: CASSEWGDGYTF. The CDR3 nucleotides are TGTGCCAGCAGTGAATGGGGGGACGGCTACACCTTC.

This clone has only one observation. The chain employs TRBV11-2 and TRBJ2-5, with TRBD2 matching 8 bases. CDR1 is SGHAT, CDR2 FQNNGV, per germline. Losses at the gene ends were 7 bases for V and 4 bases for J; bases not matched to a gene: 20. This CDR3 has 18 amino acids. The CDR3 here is CASTLRRGSGAGTETQYF. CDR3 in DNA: TGTGCCAGCACCCTCAGACGGGGTAGCGGGGCAGGGACAGAGACCCAGTACTTC.

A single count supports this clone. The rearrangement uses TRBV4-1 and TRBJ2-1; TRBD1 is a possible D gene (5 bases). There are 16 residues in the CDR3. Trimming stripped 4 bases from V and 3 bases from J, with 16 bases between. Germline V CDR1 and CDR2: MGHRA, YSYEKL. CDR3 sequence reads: CASSPRAGPFYNEQFF. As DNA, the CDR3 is TGCGCCAGCAGCCCCCGTGCAGGGCCATTCTACAATGAGCAGTTCTTC.

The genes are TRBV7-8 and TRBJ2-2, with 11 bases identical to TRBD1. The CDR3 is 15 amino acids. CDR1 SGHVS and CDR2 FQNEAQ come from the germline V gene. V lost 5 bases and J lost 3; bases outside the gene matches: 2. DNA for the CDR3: TGTGCCAGCAGCCCGGGACAGGGGGACACCGGGGAGCTGTTTTTT. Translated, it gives CASSPGQGDTGELFF.

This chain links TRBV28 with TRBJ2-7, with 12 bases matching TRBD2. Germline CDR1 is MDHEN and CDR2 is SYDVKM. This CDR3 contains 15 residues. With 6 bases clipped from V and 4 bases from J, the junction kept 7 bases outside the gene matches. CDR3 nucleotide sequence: TGTGCCAGCAGGGGGGGACTAGCGGGCCTATACGAGCAGTACTTC. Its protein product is CASRGGLAGLYEQYF.

In DNA form, the CDR3 reads TGTGCCAGCAGCCAGAGCCCTAGCGGGGGTATGGGGCGCACCGGGGAGCTGTTTTTT. Translating it yields CASSQSPSGGMGRTGELFF. The gene calls are TRBV3-1 (or the pseudogene TRBV3-2) and TRBJ2-2, with 10 bases fitting TRBD2. The ends lost 3 bases at V and 4 bases at J; junction bases unmatched: 14. The CDR3 contains 19 residues. Germline lookup yields CDR1 LGHDT and CDR2 YNNKEL (reference sequence).

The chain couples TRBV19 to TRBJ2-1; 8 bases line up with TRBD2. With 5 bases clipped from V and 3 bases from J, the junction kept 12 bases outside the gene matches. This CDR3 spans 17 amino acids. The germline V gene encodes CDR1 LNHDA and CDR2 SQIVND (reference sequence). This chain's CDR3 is CASSPRPPAGDYNEQFF. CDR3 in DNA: TGTGCCAGTAGTCCTCGTCCCCCAGCGGGAGACTACAATGAGCAGTTCTTC.

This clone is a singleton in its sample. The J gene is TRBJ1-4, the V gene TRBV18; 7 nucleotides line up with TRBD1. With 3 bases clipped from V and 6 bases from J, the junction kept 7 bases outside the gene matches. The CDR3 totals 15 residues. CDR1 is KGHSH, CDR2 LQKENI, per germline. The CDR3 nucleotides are TGTGCCAGCTCACCCCTGACAGGGTCGGATGAAAAACTGTTTTTT. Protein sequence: CASSPLTGSDEKLFF.

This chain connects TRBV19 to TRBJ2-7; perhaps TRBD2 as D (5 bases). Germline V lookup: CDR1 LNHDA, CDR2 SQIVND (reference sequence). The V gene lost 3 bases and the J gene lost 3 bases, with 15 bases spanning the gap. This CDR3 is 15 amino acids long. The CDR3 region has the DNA TGTGCCAGTAGTATCCCGGGCAGCGGCGGCTACGAGCAGTACTTC. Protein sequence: CASSIPGSGGYEQYF.

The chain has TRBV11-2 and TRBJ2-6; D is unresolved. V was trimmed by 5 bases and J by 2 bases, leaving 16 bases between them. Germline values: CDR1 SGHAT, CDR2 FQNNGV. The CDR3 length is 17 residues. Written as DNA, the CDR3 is TGTGCCAGCAGCGCACGACTCGACTGGCCTGGGGCCAACGTCCTGACTTTC. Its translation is CASSARLDWPGANVLTF.

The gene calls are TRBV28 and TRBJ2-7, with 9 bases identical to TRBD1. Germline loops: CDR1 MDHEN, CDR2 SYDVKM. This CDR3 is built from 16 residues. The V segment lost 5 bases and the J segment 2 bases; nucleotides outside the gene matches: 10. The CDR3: CASSPPGQGLAYEQYF. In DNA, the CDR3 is TGTGCCAGCAGTCCTCCGGGACAGGGCCTTGCCTACGAGCAGTACTTC.

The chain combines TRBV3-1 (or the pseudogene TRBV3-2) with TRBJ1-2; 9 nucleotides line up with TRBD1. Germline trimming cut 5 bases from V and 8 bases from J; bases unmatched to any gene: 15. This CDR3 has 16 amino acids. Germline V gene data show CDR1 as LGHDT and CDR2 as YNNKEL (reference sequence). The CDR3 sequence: CASSMGDRDNLGGYTF. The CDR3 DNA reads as TGTGCCAGCAGCATGGGGGACAGGGACAACCTAGGGGGCTACACCTTC.

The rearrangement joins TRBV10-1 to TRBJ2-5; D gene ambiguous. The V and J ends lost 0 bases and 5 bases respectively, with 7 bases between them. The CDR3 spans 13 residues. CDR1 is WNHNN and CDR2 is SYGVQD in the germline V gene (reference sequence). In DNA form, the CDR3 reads TGCGCCAGCAGTGAGTCTAGTGCGGAGACCCAGTACTTC. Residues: CASSESSAETQYF.

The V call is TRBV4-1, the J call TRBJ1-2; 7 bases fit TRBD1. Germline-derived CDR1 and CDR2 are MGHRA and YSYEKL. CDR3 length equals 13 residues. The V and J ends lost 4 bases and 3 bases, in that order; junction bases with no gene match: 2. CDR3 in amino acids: CASSPQGDYGYTF. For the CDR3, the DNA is TGCGCCAGCAGCCCGCAGGGGGACTATGGCTACACCTTC.

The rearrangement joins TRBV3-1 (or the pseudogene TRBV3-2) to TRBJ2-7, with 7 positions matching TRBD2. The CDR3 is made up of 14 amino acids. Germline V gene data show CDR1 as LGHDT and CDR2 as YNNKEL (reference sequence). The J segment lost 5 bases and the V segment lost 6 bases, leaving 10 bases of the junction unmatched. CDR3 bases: TGTGCCAGCAGTCCCTCGGGAGGCCATCACGAGCAGTACTTC. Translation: CASSPSGGHHEQYF.

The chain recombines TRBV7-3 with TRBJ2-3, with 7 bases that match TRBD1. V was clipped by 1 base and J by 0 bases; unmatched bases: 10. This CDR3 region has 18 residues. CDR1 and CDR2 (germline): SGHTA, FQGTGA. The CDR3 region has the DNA TGTGCCAGCAGCTTAAGACCCGGACAGGACATTAGCACAGATACGCAGTATTTT. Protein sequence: CASSLRPGQDISTDTQYF.

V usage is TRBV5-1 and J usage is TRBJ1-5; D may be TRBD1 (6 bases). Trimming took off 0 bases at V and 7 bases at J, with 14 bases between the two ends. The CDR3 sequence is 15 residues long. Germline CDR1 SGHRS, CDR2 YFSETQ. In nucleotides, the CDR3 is TGCGCCAGCAGCTTGGGGCCAGGGGATGGGCAGCCCCAGCATTTT. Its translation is CASSLGPGDGQPQHF.

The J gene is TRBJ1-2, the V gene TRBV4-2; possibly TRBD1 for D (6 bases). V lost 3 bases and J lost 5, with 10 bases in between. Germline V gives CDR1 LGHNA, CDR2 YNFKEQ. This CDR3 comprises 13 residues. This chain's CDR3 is CASSQGTLYGYTF. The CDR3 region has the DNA TGTGCCAGCAGCCAGGGGACATTGTATGGCTACACCTTC.